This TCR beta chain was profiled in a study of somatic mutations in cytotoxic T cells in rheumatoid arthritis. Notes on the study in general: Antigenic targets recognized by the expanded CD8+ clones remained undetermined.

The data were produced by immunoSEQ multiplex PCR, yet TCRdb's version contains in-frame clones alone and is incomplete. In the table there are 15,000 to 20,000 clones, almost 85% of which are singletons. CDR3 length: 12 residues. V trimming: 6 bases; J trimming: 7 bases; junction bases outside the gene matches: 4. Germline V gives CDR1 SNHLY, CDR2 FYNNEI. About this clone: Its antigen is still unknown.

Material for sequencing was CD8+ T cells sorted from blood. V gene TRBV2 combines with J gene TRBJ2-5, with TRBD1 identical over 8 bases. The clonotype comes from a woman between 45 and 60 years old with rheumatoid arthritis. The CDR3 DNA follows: TGTGCCAGCAGGGACAGGGACGGGACCCAGTACTTC. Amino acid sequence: CASRDRDGTQYF.